What follows are 20 T cell receptor beta chains derived from one specimen sequenced in a study of CD8+ T cells in alopecia areata. As the sequencing template, cDNA was produced by extracting RNA and reverse transcribing it. Only in-frame clones appear in the TCRdb table, and some are missing; sequencing was by immunoSEQ multiplex PCR. The sample lists 150,000 to 200,000 clones; 55% were seen once. Sequencing was done on a sample of CD4+ T cells sorted from blood. The receptor source for this set is a human donor in good health.

Here the CDR3 reads CASSLGGTATYEQYF. CDR3 in DNA: TGCGCCAGCAGCCTAGGGGGTACTGCCACCTACGAGCAGTACTTC. The chain carries TRBV5-1 and TRBJ2-7; tentative D call: TRBD1 (6 bases). This CDR3 has 15 amino acids. V was clipped by 4 bases and J by 2 bases, with 16 bases between them. The germline V gene encodes CDR1 SGHRS and CDR2 YFSETQ.

This clone has more than one count but fewer than ten. The J gene is TRBJ1-2, the V gene TRBV2; D remains ambiguous. The CDR3 is 13 residues long. Deletions cut 8 bases from V and 5 bases from J, with 15 bases between. Germline-derived CDR1 and CDR2 are SNHLY and FYNNEI. The DNA for the CDR3 is TGTGCCAGCTCATTCGCCGGTCTTTATGGCTACACCTTC. It encodes CASSFAGLYGYTF. Drawing the rest from reference TRBV2 and TRBJ1-2, the complete variable domain is EPEVTQTPSHQVTQMGQEVILRCVPISNHLYFYWYRQILGQKVEFLVSFYNNEISEKSEIFDDQFSVERPDGSNFTLKIRSTKLEDSAMYFCASSFAGLYGYTFGSGTRLTVV.

In this sample, this clone turned up a few times. The V and J genes are TRBV6-1 and TRBJ1-5; D is perhaps TRBD1 (6 bases). V was cut by 5 bases and J by 2 bases, with 10 bases left in between. The CDR3 is 14 residues long. Germline V gives CDR1 MNHNS, CDR2 SASEGT. The CDR3 loop is CASSKQGGNQPQHF. The CDR3, as DNA: TGTGCCAGCAGTAAACAGGGCGGCAATCAGCCCCAGCATTTT.

The chain has TRBV29-1 and TRBJ2-5; tentative D call: TRBD2 (6 bases). The V gene's germline CDR1 is SQVTM and CDR2 ANQGSEA. CDR3 length: 13 amino acids. V gave up 2 bases and J gave up 4 bases, with 11 bases separating them. The chain's CDR3 is CSVEPGVGETQYF. CDR3 coding DNA: TGCAGCGTTGAACCGGGAGTAGGAGAGACCCAGTACTTC.

CDR3 DNA sequence: TGCGCCAGCAGCTTCGAGGGACTAGCGAACACCGGGGAGCTGTTTTTT. It specifies CASSFEGLANTGELFF. The chain couples TRBV5-1 to TRBJ2-2; the match to TRBD2 covers 8 bases. V shed 2 bases, J shed 0 bases, and the junction held 3 bases outside the gene matches. Germline CDR1 and CDR2: SGHRS and YFSETQ. This CDR3 region has 16 residues.

The J gene is TRBJ2-3, the V gene TRBV7-9; TRBD1 is a possible D gene (6 bases). CDR3 length: 14 amino acids. Trimming shortened V by 4 bases and J by 4 bases, and 12 bases separated the two germline ends. The germline gives CDR1 SEHNR, CDR2 FQNEAQ (reference sequence). The DNA of the CDR3 is TGTGCCAGCAGCTGGACAGCCAAGGCAGATACGCAGTATTTT. Translating it yields CASSWTAKADTQYF.

This chain joins TRBV25-1 and TRBJ2-7; D perhaps matches TRBD2 (6 bases). The CDR3 is 13 amino acids. CDR1 and CDR2 from the germline V gene are MGHDK and SYGVNS. Trimming pared 6 bases from V and 7 bases from J, leaving 16 bases between. The CDR3 loop reads CASSRDWWGEQYF. CDR3 nucleotides: TGTGCCAGCAGCCGGGACTGGTGGGGGGAGCAGTACTTC.

This chain links TRBV27 with TRBJ1-1; 7 bases map to TRBD1. The CDR3 totals 14 residues. The J segment lost 0 bases and the V segment lost 8 bases, leaving 6 bases of the junction unmatched. Germline CDR1 reads MNHEY; CDR2 reads SMNVEV (reference sequence). CDR3 bases: TGTGCCAGCCGGGACAGCATTATGAACACTGAAGCTTTCTTT. Translating it yields CASRDSIMNTEAFF.

V usage is TRBV5-1 and J usage is TRBJ1-1; D ambiguous. V lost 7 bases to trimming and J lost 1 base, with 11 bases between them. Germline V CDR1 and CDR2: SGHRS, YFSETQ. The CDR3 covers 13 residues. Written as DNA, the CDR3 is TGCGCCAGCCGACTTTCAGAGAACACTGAAGCTTTCTTT. Residues: CASRLSENTEAFF.

The CDR3: CASSLEGRKNTEAFF. The CDR3 DNA follows: TGCGCCAGCAGCCTAGAGGGACGGAAGAACACTGAAGCTTTCTTT. V is TRBV5-1 and J is TRBJ1-1; a possible D gene is TRBD1 (5 bases). V was shortened by 4 bases and J by 1 base, with 14 bases between the two germline ends. This CDR3 comprises 15 residues. The germline V gene has CDR1 SGHRS and CDR2 YFSETQ.

The J gene is TRBJ2-6, the V gene TRBV30, with 10 bases that match TRBD2. CDR1 and CDR2 (germline): GTSNPN, SVGIG (reference sequence). The CDR3 is made up of 20 amino acids. V lost 2 bases, J lost 0 bases, and 13 bases stayed unmatched. In DNA, the CDR3 is TGTGCCTGGAGTTTCCGCCCCCGGACTAGCGGAACCTCTGGGGCCAACGTCCTGACTTTC. It is translated as CAWSFRPRTSGTSGANVLTF.

The genes are TRBV28 and TRBJ2-3; perhaps TRBD2 as D (6 bases). The CDR3 length is 17 residues. Germline CDR1 MDHEN, CDR2 SYDVKM. Trimming left V 3 bases short and J 4 bases short, with 20 bases between. The DNA for the CDR3 is TGTGCCAGCAGTTTCGCCTCAGGGAGGTTTGGGTCAGATACGCAGTATTTT. Residues: CASSFASGRFGSDTQYF. Full variable domain (remainder filled in from reference TRBV28 and TRBJ2-3): DVKVTQSSRYLVKRTGEKVFLECVQDMDHENMFWYRQDPGLGLRLIYFSYDVKMKEKGDIPEGYSVSREKKERFSLILESASTNQTSMYLCASSFASGRFGSDTQYFGPGTRLTVL.

The chain is built from TRBV4-2 and TRBJ2-7; D tentatively reads TRBD1 or TRBD2 (5 bases each). Trimming cost V 0 bases and J 3 bases, with 6 bases left between them. Germline CDR1 and CDR2: LGHNA and YNFKEQ. This CDR3 comprises 13 residues. As DNA, the CDR3 is TGTGCCAGCAGCCAAGAGAGGGGCTACGAGCAGTACTTC. This encodes CASSQERGYEQYF.

The chain has TRBV5-1 and TRBJ2-7; no clear D gene. CDR1 SGHRS and CDR2 YFSETQ come from the germline V gene. This CDR3 has 13 amino acids. The V gene lost 1 base and the J gene lost 2 bases, with 7 bases spanning the gap. The CDR3 DNA reads TGCGCCAGCAGCTTGTTGGTGACCTACGAGCAGTACTTC. It translates to CASSLLVTYEQYF.

This clone has just one count. The chain is built from TRBV7-6 and TRBJ1-3; unclear D gene. Deletions cut 1 base from V and 0 bases from J, with 10 bases between. CDR1 and CDR2 from the germline V gene are SGHVS and FNYEAQ. The CDR3 sequence is 16 residues long. CDR3 DNA: TGTGCCAGCAGCTTAGGCGGACGGAGCTCTGGAAACACCATATATTTT. This gives the protein CASSLGGRSSGNTIYF.

The chain has TRBV14 and TRBJ1-2, with unresolved D. This CDR3 contains 12 residues. Trimming took 1 base from V and 6 from J, leaving 6 bases between them. Germline assignment: CDR1 SGHDN and CDR2 FVKESK. For the CDR3, the DNA is TGTGCCAGCAGCCAAGGACGGGATGGCTACACCTTC. It encodes CASSQGRDGYTF.

This clone has a single count. The rearrangement uses TRBV7-6 and TRBJ2-4; 10 bases map to TRBD2. With V trimmed by 1 base and J by 0 bases, 12 bases remained unmatched. CDR1 and CDR2 from the germline V gene are SGHVS and FNYEAQ. The CDR3 has 20 amino acids. The CDR3 region is CASSLVPIAGGQLAKNIQYF. Written as DNA, the CDR3 is TGTGCCAGCAGCTTAGTCCCAATAGCGGGAGGACAACTAGCCAAAAACATTCAGTACTTC. Full variable domain (missing parts from reference TRBV7-6 and TRBJ2-4): GAGVSQSPRYKVTKRGQDVALRCDPISGHVSLYWYRQALGQGPEFLTYFNYEAQQDKSGLPNDRFSAERPEGSISTLTIQRTEQRDSAMYRCASSLVPIAGGQLAKNIQYFGAGTRLSVL.

This chain connects TRBV5-1 to TRBJ2-6; 8 positions agree with TRBD2. V lost 5 bases to trimming and J lost 0 bases; unmatched junction nucleotides: 10. CDR1 and CDR2 (germline): SGHRS, YFSETQ. CDR3 length: 18 residues. The CDR3: CASRLTSGSSSGANVLTF. The CDR3 nucleotides read TGCGCCAGCAGACTTACTAGCGGCTCTAGCTCTGGGGCCAACGTCCTGACTTTC. Complete variable domain (other parts from reference TRBV5-1 and TRBJ2-6): KAGVTQTPRYLIKTRGQQVTLSCSPISGHRSVSWYQQTPGQGLQFLFEYFSETQRNKGNFPGRFSGRQFSNSRSEMNVSTLELGDSALYLCASRLTSGSSSGANVLTFGAGSRLTVL.

The chain recombines TRBV7-9 with TRBJ2-7; 10 bases are shared with TRBD1. Germline CDR1 is SEHNR and CDR2 is FQNEAQ (reference sequence). CDR3 length equals 13 residues. The ends lost 7 bases at V and 9 bases at J; junction bases unmatched: 9. Here the CDR3 reads CASTSGTGASQYF. The CDR3 coding sequence is TGTGCCAGCACCTCCGGGACAGGGGCCTCGCAGTACTTC.

The chain has TRBV29-1 and TRBJ2-1; 13 bases fit TRBD2. J was trimmed by 7 bases and V by 4 bases; bases with no gene match: 16. CDR1 is SQVTM, CDR2 ANQGSEA, per germline. This CDR3 has 18 residues. For the CDR3, the DNA is TGCAGCGTTGGAAGGTCCCTCGGACTAGCGGGAGCCAGGAATGAGCAGTTCTTC. It specifies CSVGRSLGLAGARNEQFF.